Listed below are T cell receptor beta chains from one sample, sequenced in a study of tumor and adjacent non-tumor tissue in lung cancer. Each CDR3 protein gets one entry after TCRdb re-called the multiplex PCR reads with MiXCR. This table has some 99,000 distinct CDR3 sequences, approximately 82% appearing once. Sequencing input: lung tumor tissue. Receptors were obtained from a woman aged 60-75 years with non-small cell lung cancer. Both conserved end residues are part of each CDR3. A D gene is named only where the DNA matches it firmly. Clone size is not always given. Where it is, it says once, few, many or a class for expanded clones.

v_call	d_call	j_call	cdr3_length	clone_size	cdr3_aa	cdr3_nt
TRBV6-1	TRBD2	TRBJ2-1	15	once	CASSEQAGRYNEELF	TGTGCCAGCAGTGAGCAAGCGGGACGATACAATGAGGAGTTATTC
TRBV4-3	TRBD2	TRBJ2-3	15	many	CASSQVGGVTDTQYF	TGCGCCAGCAGCCAAGTGGGGGGGGTCACAGATACGCAGTATTTT
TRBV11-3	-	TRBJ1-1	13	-	CGSSFTENTEAFF	TGTGGCAGCAGCTTTACCGAGAACACTGAAGCTTTCTTC
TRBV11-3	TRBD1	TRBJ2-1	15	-	CASSLTAGGNNEQFF	TGTGCCAGCAGCTTAACGGCAGGGGGCAACAATGAGCAGTTCTTC
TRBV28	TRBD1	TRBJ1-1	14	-	CASRGTGVTIEAFF	TGTGCCAGCAGAGGTACAGGGGTTACCATTGAAGCTTTCTTT
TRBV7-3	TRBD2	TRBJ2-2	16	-	CASSSSGGASTWELFF	TGTGCCAGCAGCTCTAGCGGGGGGGCCTCAACCTGGGAGCTGTTTTTT
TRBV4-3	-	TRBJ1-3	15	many	CASSQRLTSGNTIYF	TGCGCCAGCAGCCAAAGGTTAACCTCTGGAAACACCATATATTTT
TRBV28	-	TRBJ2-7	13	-	CASGGREFYEQYF	TGTGCCAGCGGGGGACGGGAATTCTACGAGCAGTACTTC
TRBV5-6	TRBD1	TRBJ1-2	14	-	CVSSQGQGARGYTF	TGTGTCAGCAGTCAGGGACAGGGGGCGAGGGGCTACACCTTC
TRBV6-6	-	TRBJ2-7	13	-	CASRDKMGHVQYF	TGTGCCAGCAGAGACAAGATGGGCCACGTGCAGTACTTC
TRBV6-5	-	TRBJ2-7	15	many	CASSYSGRQPYEQYF	TGTGCCAGCAGTTACAGTGGACGCCAGCCCTACGAGCAGTACTTC
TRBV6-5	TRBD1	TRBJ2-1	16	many	CASSYSEDRAYNEQFF	TGTGCCAGCAGTTACTCGGAGGACAGGGCTTACAATGAGCAGTTCTTC
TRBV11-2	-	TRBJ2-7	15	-	CASSYGTIGNCEQYF	TGTGCCAGCAGCTACGGGACAATCGGGAACTGCGAGCAGTACTTC
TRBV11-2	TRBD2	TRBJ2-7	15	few	CASSPFSGRVCEQYF	TGTGCCAGCAGCCCCTTTAGCGGGAGAGTCTGCGAGCAGTACTTC
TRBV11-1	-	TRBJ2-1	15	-	CASSLLRTAFNEHFF	TGTGCCAGCAGCTTATTGAGGACAGCTTTCAATGAGCATTTCTTC
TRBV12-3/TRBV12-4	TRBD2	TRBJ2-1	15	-	CACSPSSGKRNEQSF	TGTGCCTGCAGCCCATCTAGCGGGAAAAGAAATGAGCAGTCCTTC
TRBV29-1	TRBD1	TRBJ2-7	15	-	CSVELRQGAHYEQYF	TGCAGCGTTGAACTCCGACAGGGGGCTCACTACGAACAGTACTTC
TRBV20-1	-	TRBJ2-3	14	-	CSARVRVSTDTRYF	TGCAGTGCTAGAGTGAGGGTCTCCACAGATACGCGGTATTTT
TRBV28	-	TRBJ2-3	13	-	CASSRRTTDTQYF	TGTGCCAGCAGTCGGCGGACTACAGATACGCAGTATTTT
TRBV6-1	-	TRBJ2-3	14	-	CASSVREVTDTQYF	TGTGCCAGCAGTGTAAGGGAGGTCACAGATACGCAGTATTTT
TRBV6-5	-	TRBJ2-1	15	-	CASILASVGYNEQFF	TGTGCCAGCATCCTTGCTAGCGTGGGGTATAATGAGCAGTTCTTC
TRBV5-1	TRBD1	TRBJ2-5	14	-	CASSLTGGPETQYF	TGCGCCAGCAGTCTGACAGGGGGCCCAGAGACCCAGTACTTC
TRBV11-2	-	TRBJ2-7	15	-	CASSFEKGHSYEEYF	TGTGCCAGCAGCTTTGAGAAGGGCCACTCCTACGAAGAGTACTTC
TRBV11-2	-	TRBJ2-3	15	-	CASSASGTATDTQYF	TGTGCCAGCAGCGCCTCGGGCACGGCCACAGATACGCAGTATTTT
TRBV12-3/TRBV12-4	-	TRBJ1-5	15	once	CVSTPTEKLSQPQHF	TGTGTCAGCACCCCGACAGAGAAGCTAAGTCAGCCCCAGCATTTT